This TCR beta chain emerged from a study of Graves' ophthalmopathy and Graves' hyperthyroidism. This clonotype has only a few counts. Researchers took RNA transcripts and amplified TCR beta CDR3 regions from them. HTBI primers served in a first-round RT-PCR, which a second-round multiplex PCR followed. TCRdb processed the multiplex PCR reads anew with MiXCR; each CDR3 protein has one entry. The sample has 900,000 to 1,200,000 distinct CDR3 sequences, less than 45% seen once. Lactation, pregnancy, uncontrolled infections and other autoimmune diseases were all grounds for excluding patients. Germline values: CDR1 DFQATT, CDR2 SNEGSKA (reference sequence). The CDR3 is 16 amino acids. J was trimmed by 2 bases and V by 1 base; bases with no gene match: 9.

The TCR comes from an adult man with Graves' hyperthyroidism. The material sequenced was peripheral blood or thyroid tissue (not recorded which). The J gene is TRBJ2-7, the V gene TRBV20-1; 9 bases are shared with TRBD1. The CDR3 nucleotides read TGCAGTGCTAGAGGTATCGGGACAGGGAGTCCCTACGAGCAGTACTTC. Translation: CSARGIGTGSPYEQYF.